This TCR beta chain was recorded in a study of CDR3 diversity in severe acne. V was shortened by 4 bases and J by 1 base, with 10 bases between the two germline ends. Germline V gives CDR1 MGHDK, CDR2 SYGVNS. The CDR3 sequence is 14 residues long. One entry per CDR3 protein, called by TCRdb with MiXCR from the PCR reads. The sample shows 79,000 or so distinct CDR3 sequences, approximately 49% of them seen only once. Sequencing input: blood. The TCR comes from a male donor with severe acne vulgaris. This sequence joins TRBV25-1 and TRBJ1-1; the D gene is possibly TRBD1 (5 bases). CDR3 sequence: CASSVYQGNTEAFF. The CDR3 DNA sequence: TGTGCCAGCAGTGTGTATCAGGGGAACACTGAAGCTTTCTTT. The complete variable domain, with remaining parts taken from reference TRBV25-1 and TRBJ1-1, reads EADIYQTPRYLVIGTGKKITLECSQTMGHDKMYWYQQDPGMELHLIHYSYGVNSTEKGDLSSESTVSRIRTEHFPLTLESARPSHTSQYLCASSVYQGNTEAFFGQGTRLTVV.